What follows describes a single T cell receptor (beta chain). Its antigen is unidentified. This specimen comes from a study of T cell repertoires in cytomegalovirus infection. Study overall: CMV infection and matching HLA type were both indicated by public TCR beta signatures. Study results and limitations: Summed frequency of public TCR beta families distinguished CMV carriers with the relevant HLA. CMV-specific TCR beta clonotypes restricted by HLA-C dominated the ex vivo response.

V gave up 0 bases and J gave up 4 bases; unmatched junction bases: 4. CDR3 length: 16 residues. TCRdb ran MiXCR on the reads and lists one entry per CDR3 protein. The data hold about 320,000 distinct CDR3 sequences, with around a tenth observed a single time. The TCR comes from a human donor in good health (CMV status not recorded). Some clones in this sample may be carry-over from other donors' samples. Sequenced sample: PBMCs. The chain is built from TRBV23-1 and TRBJ2-1; 9 bases match TRBD2. TRBV23-1 is labeled an ORF, and its function is uncertain. CDR3 nucleotides: TGCGCCAGCAGTCAATCAAGGCTAGCGGGATACAATGAGCAGTTCTTC. This gives the protein CASSQSRLAGYNEQFF.